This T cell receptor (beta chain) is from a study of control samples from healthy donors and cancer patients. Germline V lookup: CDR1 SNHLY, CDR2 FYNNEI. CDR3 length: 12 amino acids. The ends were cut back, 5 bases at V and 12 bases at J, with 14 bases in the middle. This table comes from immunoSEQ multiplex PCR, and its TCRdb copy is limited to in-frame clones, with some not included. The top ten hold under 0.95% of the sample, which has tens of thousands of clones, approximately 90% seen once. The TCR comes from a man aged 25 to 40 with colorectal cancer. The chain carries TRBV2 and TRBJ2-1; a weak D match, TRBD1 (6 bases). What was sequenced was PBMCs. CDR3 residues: CASSTPNRVQFF. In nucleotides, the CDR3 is TGTGCCAGCAGTACCCCTAACAGGGTGCAGTTCTTC.